Presented here are 32 T cell receptor beta chains from one specimen sequenced in a study of early T cells in non-severe SARS-CoV-2 infection. TCRdb analysed the 5' RACE reads with MiXCR anew, one entry per CDR3 protein. The sample holds tens of thousands of distinct CDR3 sequences, roughly 3.5% seen once. The sample comprised whole blood. The receptors were gathered from an adult who was a healthcare worker with PCR-confirmed SARS-CoV-2 infection or an uninfected control (not recorded which).

The table lists this clonotype with many counts. V and J are TRBV20-1 and TRBJ2-3; no definite D call. This CDR3 is built from 12 residues. The germline V and J ends were trimmed by 0 bases and 6 bases, with 7 bases remaining between them. Germline CDR1 and CDR2: DFQATT and SNEGSKA (reference sequence). In DNA form, the CDR3 reads TGCAGTGCTAGAGATATGTCGGATACGCAGTATTTT. Protein product: CSARDMSDTQYF.

This clonotype is termed medium-sized (0.01 to 0.1%). The chain employs TRBV6-5 and TRBJ1-4; a possible D gene is TRBD1 (5 bases). Looked up from germline, CDR1 is MNHEY and CDR2 is SVGAGI. V dropped 0 bases and J dropped 5 bases, with 10 bases sitting between them. This CDR3 has 15 residues. CDR3 residues: CASSYSKYRNEKLFF. The CDR3 DNA sequence: TGTGCCAGCAGTTACTCGAAATACAGGAATGAAAAACTGTTTTTT.

The chain has TRBV7-2 and TRBJ2-2; 11 bases are shared with TRBD2. V trimming: 2 bases; J trimming: 6 bases; junction bases outside the gene matches: 5. In germline, CDR1 is SGHTA, CDR2 FQGNSA. The CDR3 totals 16 residues. The CDR3 DNA reads as TGTGCCAGCAGCTTACAACTAGCGGGAGTACCCGGGGAGCTGTTTTTT. Its translation is CASSLQLAGVPGELFF.

With regard to this clonotype: A much larger clone lies a single base off, so this may be a read error. This chain connects TRBV10-3 to TRBJ2-1; no firm D call. Germline V gives CDR1 ENHRY, CDR2 SYGVKD. The V end lost 8 bases, the J end lost 0 bases, and 5 bases lay between the germline ends. This CDR3 region has 12 residues. The CDR3 DNA reads as TGTGCCATCGGGTCCTCCTACAATGAGCAGTTCTTC. This gives the protein CAIGSSYNEQFF.

This clonotype occurred many times. The V call is TRBV27, the J call TRBJ2-3; 8 nucleotides agree with TRBD2. CDR1 is MNHEY and CDR2 is SMNVEV in the germline V gene (reference sequence). The V gene end was trimmed by 4 bases and the J gene end by 2 bases; junction bases not matched to a gene: 5. The CDR3 has 15 amino acids. In DNA form, the CDR3 reads TGTGCCAGCAGTTGGGGCGGGGGGTACACAGATACGCAGTATTTT. This codes for CASSWGGGYTDTQYF.

In its sample, this clonotype ranks as medium-sized. This rearrangement joins TRBV9 to TRBJ2-1, with D perhaps assigned TRBD1 or TRBD2 (5 bases each). CDR3 length: 17 residues. Trimming removed 3 bases from V and 0 bases from J, with 16 bases in between. Germline CDR1 SGDLS, CDR2 YYNGEE. In nucleotides, the CDR3 is TGTGCCAGCAGCGCGAGGGGAGTCCCCAGCTCCTACAATGAGCAGTTCTTC. Translated: CASSARGVPSSYNEQFF.

This clonotype was counted at least ten times. The V and J genes are TRBV20-1 and TRBJ1-1; D is perhaps TRBD1 (6 bases). The germline V and J ends were trimmed by 6 bases and 0 bases, with 11 bases remaining between them. Germline values: CDR1 DFQATT, CDR2 SNEGSKA (reference sequence). There are 13 residues in the CDR3. CDR3 in amino acids: CSAPRTVNTEAFF. CDR3 DNA: TGCAGTGCCCCTAGGACAGTGAACACTGAAGCTTTCTTT.

This clonotype was counted at least ten times. The chain couples TRBV11-2 to TRBJ2-7; 9 bases are shared with TRBD2. The CDR3 is 15 amino acids. CDR1 SGHAT and CDR2 FQNNGV come from the germline V gene. The V and J ends lost 5 bases and 5 bases, in that order; junction bases with no gene match: 10. CDR3 coding DNA: TGTGCCAGCAGCACAGAGGCTAGCGGGACCCACGAGCAGTACTTC. It specifies CASSTEASGTHEQYF.

This clonotype has a count of ten or more. The V and J genes are TRBV18 and TRBJ1-6, with 7 bases that match TRBD1. The CDR3 is made up of 16 amino acids. The trim removed 1 base at V and 6 bases at J, leaving 6 bases unmatched. Germline values: CDR1 KGHSH, CDR2 LQKENI. The CDR3 loop reads CASSPRDPGGNSPLHF. For the CDR3, the DNA is TGTGCCAGCTCACCACGGGACCCAGGGGGTAATTCACCCCTCCACTTT.

This clonotype was seen repeatedly, ten times or more. The V and J genes are TRBV10-1 and TRBJ2-7, with D possibly being TRBD2 (5 bases). The CDR3 runs 14 residues. V was clipped by 4 bases and J by 1 base, with 11 bases between them. Germline values: CDR1 WNHNN, CDR2 SYGVQD (reference sequence). The CDR3, as DNA: TGCGCCAGCAGTGCGGGGAAGGCATCCTACGAGCAGTACTTC. Translation: CASSAGKASYEQYF.

This clonotype was recorded many times. V and J are TRBV7-6 and TRBJ2-5; no firm D call. The V end was cut by 1 base, the J end by 2 bases, with 5 bases between. The germline V gene has CDR1 SGHVS and CDR2 FNYEAQ. CDR3 length: 13 amino acids. For the CDR3, the DNA is TGTGCCAGCAGCTTAGAACAGCAAGAGACCCAGTACTTC. This codes for CASSLEQQETQYF.

This clonotype has a count of ten or more. The chain uses TRBV4-1 and TRBJ1-2, with 8 bases lining up with TRBD1. This CDR3 has 16 residues. The V and J ends lost 0 bases and 6 bases, in that order; junction bases with no gene match: 9. Germline assignment: CDR1 MGHRA and CDR2 YSYEKL. The CDR3 protein is CASSQDPGQVLDGYTF. Here the CDR3 DNA reads TGCGCCAGCAGCCAAGATCCGGGACAGGTCCTAGATGGCTACACCTTC.

This clonotype was counted at least ten times. The V and J genes are TRBV27 and TRBJ2-7; 10 nucleotides align to TRBD2. Germline CDR1 and CDR2: MNHEY and SMNVEV (reference sequence). This CDR3 is 15 amino acids long. The V gene end was trimmed by 5 bases and the J gene end by 2 bases; junction bases not matched to a gene: 6. In DNA, the CDR3 is TGTGCCAGCAGTACTAGCCTAGCGGGGGCCTACGAGCAGTACTTC. Protein sequence: CASSTSLAGAYEQYF.

This clonotype came up many times. The rearrangement joins TRBV7-2 to TRBJ2-7, with 11 bases that match TRBD2. The CDR3 loop spans 16 amino acids. Germline trimming cut 5 bases from V and 2 bases from J; bases unmatched to any gene: 8. Germline V gene data show CDR1 as SGHTA and CDR2 as FQGNSA. CDR3: CASSAGPGLAAYEQYF. CDR3 bases: TGTGCCAGCAGCGCAGGACCGGGACTAGCGGCCTACGAGCAGTACTTC.

By sample share, this clonotype is medium-sized. The rearrangement links TRBV7-3 to TRBJ2-1, with 11 nucleotides matching TRBD2. Germline V CDR1 and CDR2: SGHTA, FQGTGA. V lost 2 bases, J lost 4 bases, and 4 bases stayed unmatched. The CDR3 extends over 16 amino acids. The CDR3 here is CASSLVGLAAYNEQFF. The CDR3 region has the DNA TGTGCCAGCAGCTTAGTGGGACTAGCGGCTTACAATGAGCAGTTCTTC.

This clonotype showed up many times. The chain joins TRBV7-9 to TRBJ2-1, with TRBD2 matching 8 bases. V shed 7 bases, J shed 9 bases, and the junction held 17 bases outside the gene matches. This CDR3 is built from 16 residues. Germline loops: CDR1 SEHNR, CDR2 FQNEAQ (reference sequence). The CDR3 DNA sequence: TGTGCCAGCACCAGCCTTGAGGAGCGGGAGAAGTCTGAGCAGTTCTTC. Encoded protein: CASTSLEEREKSEQFF.

This clonotype was counted many times. This chain joins TRBV6-5 and TRBJ2-2; D call uncertain. Germline CDR1 MNHEY, CDR2 SVGAGI. The V end lost 6 bases, the J end lost 2 bases, and 4 bases lay between the germline ends. The length of the CDR3 is 12 residues. The CDR3 sequence is CASSPNTGELFF. Written as DNA, the CDR3 is TGTGCCAGCAGCCCTAACACCGGGGAGCTGTTTTTT.

On this clonotype: Being one base from a much bigger clone, this may be a read error. The chain combines TRBV20-1 with TRBJ2-5; D gene ambiguous. The CDR3 runs to 12 residues. In germline, CDR1 is DFQATT, CDR2 SNEGSKA (reference sequence). This CDR3 is CSPSGRNETQYF. The DNA for the CDR3 is TGCAGTCCTAGTGGTAGGAATGAGACCCAGTACTTC.

This clonotype appeared a few times. The V gene is TRBV6-1, the J gene TRBJ2-7; D may be TRBD2 (6 bases). V shed 10 bases and J shed 1 base, with 11 bases lying between them. This CDR3 region has 12 residues. Germline V gives CDR1 MNHNS, CDR2 SASEGT. The CDR3 DNA follows: TGTGCCACAAGGGAGGCTTCCTACGAGCAGTACTTC. Translating it yields CATREASYEQYF.

This clonotype was recorded many times. The V call is TRBV12-5, the J call TRBJ2-7, with D tentatively TRBD1 or TRBD2 (7 bases each). Per germline, CDR1 LGHNT and CDR2 FRNRAP. V lost 7 bases and J 3 bases, leaving 19 bases between the germline ends. CDR3 length equals 15 residues. CDR3 loop: CASAPREAGGYEQYF. Here the CDR3 DNA reads TGTGCTAGTGCCCCACGGGAGGCAGGGGGCTACGAGCAGTACTTC.

A few counts support this clonotype. The chain uses TRBV11-1 and TRBJ1-4; no clear D. Trimming shortened V by 3 bases and J by 8 bases, and 10 bases separated the two germline ends. The CDR3 length is 13 residues. Germline V CDR1 and CDR2: SGHAT, FQDESV (reference sequence). CDR3 residues: CASSFGEGEKLFF. DNA for the CDR3: TGTGCCAGCAGCTTCGGGGAAGGAGAAAAACTGTTTTTT.

The chain uses TRBV4-1 and TRBJ2-2; 8 bases are a match to TRBD1. The germline V gene has CDR1 MGHRA and CDR2 YSYEKL. This CDR3 comprises 15 residues. The V segment lost 4 bases and the J segment 5 bases; nucleotides outside the gene matches: 6. The CDR3 DNA is TGCGCCAGCAGCCCCGCAGGACAGGGAACCGGGGAGCTGTTTTTT. Encoded protein: CASSPAGQGTGELFF.

This chain connects TRBV20-1 to TRBJ2-3; a possible D gene is TRBD2 (5 bases). The germline V gene has CDR1 DFQATT and CDR2 SNEGSKA (reference sequence). V lost 3 bases, J lost 5 bases, and 9 bases lay in between. CDR3 length equals 12 residues. CDR3 DNA sequence: TGCAGTGCTAGGGAGGACCTAGATACGCAGTATTTT. Its translation is CSAREDLDTQYF.

This clonotype was detected ten times or more. This chain joins TRBV6-6 and TRBJ2-7, with D perhaps TRBD1 (6 bases). Germline CDR1 MNHNY, CDR2 SVGAGI (reference sequence). CDR3 length: 15 amino acids. The V end was cut by 0 bases, the J end by 2 bases, with 11 bases between. CDR3 sequence: CASSYSTGITYEQYF. CDR3 bases: TGTGCCAGCAGTTACTCGACAGGAATAACCTACGAGCAGTACTTC.

The chain uses TRBV5-8 and TRBJ2-2; no firm D call. V was clipped by 4 bases and J by 7 bases, with 8 bases between them. Germline V lookup: CDR1 SGHTS, CDR2 YDEGEE. The CDR3 is 12 amino acids. The CDR3 loop is CASSPSSGELFF. For the CDR3, the DNA is TGTGCCAGCAGCCCGTCTAGCGGGGAGCTGTTTTTT.

This clonotype was observed many times. The germline gene is not matched at one end of the junction; a read error may be the cause. This chain joins TRBV7-8 and TRBJ1-2, with D possibly matching TRBD1 (6 bases). The CDR3 sequence is 13 residues long. Germline V CDR1 and CDR2: SGHVS, FQNEAQ. The CDR3 is CASSQNQGIKVSF. CDR3 coding DNA: TGTGCCAGCAGCCAAAACCAGGGGATAAAGGTTTCATTC.

This clonotype was seen repeatedly, ten times or more. This rearrangement joins TRBV18 to TRBJ1-2; D not resolved. The V and J ends lost 0 bases and 0 bases respectively, with 14 bases between them. Germline values: CDR1 KGHSH, CDR2 LQKENI. The CDR3 has 17 residues. As DNA, the CDR3 is TGTGCCAGCTCACCACCTGCGGCCGACGGAGCTAACTATGGCTACACCTTC. Amino acids: CASSPPAADGANYGYTF.

The sample holds many counts of this clonotype. This sequence joins TRBV2 and TRBJ2-7, with a weak D call TRBD1 (5 bases). V shed 7 bases and J shed 3 bases, with 16 bases lying between them. From germline, CDR1 is SNHLY and CDR2 FYNNEI. CDR3 length equals 14 residues. The CDR3 DNA is TGTGCCAGCATTCTAGACAGTGAAGACTACGAGCAGTACTTC. Residues: CASILDSEDYEQYF.

V is TRBV2 and J is TRBJ2-7, with 8 bases aligning to TRBD1. The CDR3 spans 15 residues. Germline V gene data show CDR1 as SNHLY and CDR2 as FYNNEI. Trimming removed 5 bases from V and 2 bases from J; junction bases left unmatched: 8. For the CDR3, the DNA is TGTGCCAGCAGTAGATCCGGGACAGGAGCCTACGAGCAGTACTTC. Protein sequence: CASSRSGTGAYEQYF.

The sample holds many counts of this clonotype. The J gene is TRBJ2-3, the V gene TRBV7-8, with D possibly matching TRBD1 (5 bases). CDR1 SGHVS and CDR2 FQNEAQ come from the germline V gene. The V end was cut by 5 bases, the J end by 0 bases, with 9 bases between. This CDR3 has 14 amino acids. As DNA, the CDR3 is TGTGCCAGCAGCACCAGGGTGAGCACAGATACGCAGTATTTT. Amino acid sequence: CASSTRVSTDTQYF.

In this sample, this clonotype turned up a few times. This sequence joins TRBV11-2 and TRBJ2-5; D not certain. Deletions cut 5 bases from V and 4 bases from J, with 5 bases between. Germline V gene lookup returns CDR1 SGHAT and CDR2 FQNNGV. The CDR3 extends over 11 amino acids. The CDR3 DNA is TGTGCCAGCAGCCCCCGAGAGACCCAGTACTTC. Encoded protein: CASSPRETQYF.

This clonotype is labeled as medium-sized. The V call is TRBV27, the J call TRBJ2-5; D is undetermined. V lost 8 bases to trimming and J lost 1 base, with 8 bases between them. The CDR3 has 12 residues. Germline assignment: CDR1 MNHEY and CDR2 SMNVEV (reference sequence). In DNA form, the CDR3 reads TGTGCCAGCGGAAGTAGCCAAGAGACCCAGTACTTC. It codes for CASGSSQETQYF.